This T cell receptor (beta chain) is drawn from a study of blood T cell repertoires in COVID-19. This clone was detected only once. Here immunoSEQ multiplex PCR was the method, and the copy in TCRdb shows in-frame clones only, minus some. The data show about 330,000 clones, with roughly 85% seen just once and roughly 7% held by the top ten. The TCR comes from a human donor in a cohort sampled during active COVID-19. The specimen was peripheral blood.

DNA of the CDR3: TGTGCCAGCAGCCTAGCGGTATACCAACCGGGGATTGGGGAGCTGTTTTTT. Encoded protein: CASSLAVYQPGIGELFF. The chain links TRBV11-2 to TRBJ2-2, with 7 nucleotides matching TRBD2. V was clipped by 5 bases and J by 8 bases; unmatched bases: 17. Germline-derived CDR1 and CDR2 are SGHAT and FQNNGV. The CDR3 spans 17 residues.